This is a list of T cell receptor beta chains from one sample in a study of T-cell reconstitution after alpha-beta-depleted transplantation in children. TCRdb redid the calling of the PCR reads with MiXCR, one entry per CDR3 protein. The sample consists of about a million distinct CDR3 sequences, about 31% of them appearing once. The sample consisted of PBMCs, mostly from graft donor cells, taken 360 days after TCRalphabeta/CD19-depleted stem cell transplant. The receptors were sampled from a boy under two years old who had a stem cell transplant for SCID, so the T cells may come from the graft donor. The CDR3 runs from the conserved cysteine through the conserved F or W. Each record gives: V gene, J gene, D gene, clone size, CDR3 protein, CDR3 DNA. D genes are given only for firm matches. Rows give clone size only sometimes, using once, few, many, or a class for an expanded clone.

TRBV4-2	TRBJ1-3	TRBD1	few	CASSQNGFRDSGNTIYF	TGTGCCAGCAGCCAGAATGGTTTCCGGGACAGTGGAAACACCATATATTTT
TRBV18	TRBJ2-7	TRBD1	.	CASSPGTVLDEQYF	TGTGCCAGCTCACCGGGGACAGTCCTCGACGAGCAGTACTTC
TRBV4-1	TRBJ1-6	.	.	CASSQVRINSPLHF	TGCGCCAGCAGCCAAGTGCGGATAAATTCACCCCTCCACTTT
TRBV12-3/TRBV12-4	TRBJ1-5	TRBD1	.	CASSLTGPPNQPQHF	TGTGCCAGCAGTTTGACAGGGCCACCCAATCAGCCCCAGCATTTT
TRBV2	TRBJ2-3	.	.	CASNGGSTDTQYF	TGTGCCAGCAATGGGGGTAGCACAGATACGCAGTATTTT
TRBV5-1	TRBJ1-2	TRBD1	.	CASSLGEGQGGGYTF	TGCGCCAGCAGCTTGGGTGAGGGACAGGGCGGCGGCTACACCTTC
TRBV12-5	TRBJ2-2	.	.	CASGPGGRELFF	TGTGCTAGTGGTCCTGGGGGCCGGGAGCTGTTTTTT
TRBV5-6	TRBJ2-4	TRBD1	once	CASGQGGLVKNIQYF	TGTGCCAGTGGACAGGGGGGGTTGGTCAAAAACATTCAGTACTTC
TRBV3-1	TRBJ2-7	.	.	CASGDPGSYEQYF	TGTGCCAGTGGTGACCCAGGCTCCTACGAGCAGTACTTC
TRBV15	TRBJ1-1	.	.	CATSREVEAFF	TGTGCCACCAGCAGAGAGGTTGAAGCTTTCTTT
TRBV28	TRBJ2-2	.	.	CASEIGGPRTGELFF	TGTGCCAGTGAAATCGGGGGTCCTCGCACCGGGGAGCTGTTTTTT
TRBV12-3/TRBV12-4	TRBJ2-1	.	many	CASSPTGPYNEQFF	TGTGCCAGCAGCCCGACGGGCCCCTACAATGAGCAGTTCTTC
TRBV11-2	TRBJ2-1	TRBD2	few	CASSHTTRLAGIYNEQFF	TGTGCCAGCAGCCATACGACTCGACTAGCGGGGATTTACAATGAGCAGTTCTTC
TRBV10-3	TRBJ2-7	TRBD2	many	CAIRSLAGSSYEQYF	TGTGCCATCAGATCGTTAGCGGGTAGCTCCTACGAGCAGTACTTC
TRBV13	TRBJ1-1	.	.	CASSLGSGSTEAFF	TGTGCCAGCAGCTTAGGGTCAGGGTCAACTGAAGCTTTCTTT
TRBV4-1	TRBJ2-1	TRBD2	.	CASSPLAGAQNEQFF	TGCGCCAGCAGCCCTTTAGCGGGGGCTCAGAATGAGCAGTTCTTC
TRBV5-1	TRBJ2-3	.	few	CASSLEPKPADTQYF	TGCGCCAGCAGCTTGGAGCCTAAGCCGGCAGATACGCAGTATTTT
TRBV7-2	TRBJ2-1	.	.	CASSLEGPAYNEQFF	TGTGCCAGCAGCTTAGAAGGTCCAGCTTACAATGAGCAGTTCTTC
TRBV4-2	TRBJ2-3	TRBD2	.	CASSQEYFVAGPTDTQYF	TGTGCCAGCAGCCAAGAGTACTTCGTAGCGGGTCCCACAGATACGCAGTATTTT
TRBV7-9	TRBJ2-3	.	few	CAGFGGDTQYF	TGTGCCGGATTTGGGGGAGATACGCAGTATTTT
TRBV7-2	TRBJ2-5	TRBD1	few	CASSGGQGGRETQYF	TGTGCCAGCAGCGGGGGACAGGGGGGGAGAGAGACCCAGTACTTC
TRBV11-2	TRBJ2-7	TRBD2	.	CASSRWAGGPAYEQYF	TGTGCCAGCAGCCGCTGGGCGGGGGGTCCGGCCTACGAGCAGTACTTC
TRBV29-1	TRBJ1-1	.	.	CSVGRPTEAFF	TGCAGCGTTGGAAGGCCCACTGAAGCTTTCTTT
TRBV27	TRBJ2-5	TRBD2	.	CASSFQGLRHQETQYF	TGTGCCAGCAGTTTCCAGGGACTACGGCACCAAGAGACCCAGTACTTC
TRBV24-1	TRBJ2-7	.	.	CATSDSGTPYEQYF	TGTGCCACCAGTGATTCCGGGACACCCTACGAGCAGTACTTC
TRBV11-2	TRBJ2-3	.	few	CASSRRRKGPPSSTDTQYF	TGTGCCAGCAGCCGCCGCCGAAAAGGGCCACCTTCTAGCACAGATACGCAGTATTTT
TRBV9	TRBJ2-7	TRBD2	few	CASSPRLAGEQYF	TGTGCCAGCAGCCCCCGACTAGCGGGGGAGCAGTACTTC
TRBV6-5	TRBJ2-2	.	.	CASSFQGSGNTGELFF	TGTGCCAGCAGTTTTCAGGGGTCGGGGAACACCGGGGAGCTGTTTTTT
TRBV5-6	TRBJ2-1	.	.	CASSAKKGWYNEQFF	TGTGCCAGCAGCGCTAAGAAGGGGTGGTACAATGAGCAGTTCTTC
TRBV20-1	TRBJ2-2	.	.	CSASRAPANTGELFF	TGCAGTGCTTCTCGAGCCCCCGCGAACACCGGGGAGCTGTTTTTT